This T cell receptor (beta chain) comes out of a study of T cells after yellow fever vaccination. Germline V gene data show CDR1 as LGHDT and CDR2 as YNNKEL (reference sequence). With 0 bases removed from V and 2 bases from J, the gap between germline ends came to 14 bases. CDR3 size: 16 residues. Details on this clonotype: Its antigen is undetermined.

Study-wide results and limits: Weaker, the secondary response had a peak occurring faster, on day 5 versus 15. Most primary-vaccination clones recurred post-booster (approximately 96% CD4, over 70% CD8).

TCRdb recomputed calls from the 5' RACE reads with MiXCR, one row per CDR3 protein. Altogether 400,000 to 450,000 distinct CDR3 sequences are present, approximately 18% being singletons, with the ten largest covering roughly 19%. The clonotype originates from a man younger than 35 who received the YFV17D yellow fever vaccine. This chain uses TRBV3-1 with TRBJ2-7; TRBD2 might be the D (5 bases). Sample: PBMCs, taken before the yellow fever booster vaccination. CDR3 DNA: TGTGCCAGCAGCCAAGAGTTTTCGGGGTATCCCTACGAGCAGTACTTC. Translation: CASSQEFSGYPYEQYF.